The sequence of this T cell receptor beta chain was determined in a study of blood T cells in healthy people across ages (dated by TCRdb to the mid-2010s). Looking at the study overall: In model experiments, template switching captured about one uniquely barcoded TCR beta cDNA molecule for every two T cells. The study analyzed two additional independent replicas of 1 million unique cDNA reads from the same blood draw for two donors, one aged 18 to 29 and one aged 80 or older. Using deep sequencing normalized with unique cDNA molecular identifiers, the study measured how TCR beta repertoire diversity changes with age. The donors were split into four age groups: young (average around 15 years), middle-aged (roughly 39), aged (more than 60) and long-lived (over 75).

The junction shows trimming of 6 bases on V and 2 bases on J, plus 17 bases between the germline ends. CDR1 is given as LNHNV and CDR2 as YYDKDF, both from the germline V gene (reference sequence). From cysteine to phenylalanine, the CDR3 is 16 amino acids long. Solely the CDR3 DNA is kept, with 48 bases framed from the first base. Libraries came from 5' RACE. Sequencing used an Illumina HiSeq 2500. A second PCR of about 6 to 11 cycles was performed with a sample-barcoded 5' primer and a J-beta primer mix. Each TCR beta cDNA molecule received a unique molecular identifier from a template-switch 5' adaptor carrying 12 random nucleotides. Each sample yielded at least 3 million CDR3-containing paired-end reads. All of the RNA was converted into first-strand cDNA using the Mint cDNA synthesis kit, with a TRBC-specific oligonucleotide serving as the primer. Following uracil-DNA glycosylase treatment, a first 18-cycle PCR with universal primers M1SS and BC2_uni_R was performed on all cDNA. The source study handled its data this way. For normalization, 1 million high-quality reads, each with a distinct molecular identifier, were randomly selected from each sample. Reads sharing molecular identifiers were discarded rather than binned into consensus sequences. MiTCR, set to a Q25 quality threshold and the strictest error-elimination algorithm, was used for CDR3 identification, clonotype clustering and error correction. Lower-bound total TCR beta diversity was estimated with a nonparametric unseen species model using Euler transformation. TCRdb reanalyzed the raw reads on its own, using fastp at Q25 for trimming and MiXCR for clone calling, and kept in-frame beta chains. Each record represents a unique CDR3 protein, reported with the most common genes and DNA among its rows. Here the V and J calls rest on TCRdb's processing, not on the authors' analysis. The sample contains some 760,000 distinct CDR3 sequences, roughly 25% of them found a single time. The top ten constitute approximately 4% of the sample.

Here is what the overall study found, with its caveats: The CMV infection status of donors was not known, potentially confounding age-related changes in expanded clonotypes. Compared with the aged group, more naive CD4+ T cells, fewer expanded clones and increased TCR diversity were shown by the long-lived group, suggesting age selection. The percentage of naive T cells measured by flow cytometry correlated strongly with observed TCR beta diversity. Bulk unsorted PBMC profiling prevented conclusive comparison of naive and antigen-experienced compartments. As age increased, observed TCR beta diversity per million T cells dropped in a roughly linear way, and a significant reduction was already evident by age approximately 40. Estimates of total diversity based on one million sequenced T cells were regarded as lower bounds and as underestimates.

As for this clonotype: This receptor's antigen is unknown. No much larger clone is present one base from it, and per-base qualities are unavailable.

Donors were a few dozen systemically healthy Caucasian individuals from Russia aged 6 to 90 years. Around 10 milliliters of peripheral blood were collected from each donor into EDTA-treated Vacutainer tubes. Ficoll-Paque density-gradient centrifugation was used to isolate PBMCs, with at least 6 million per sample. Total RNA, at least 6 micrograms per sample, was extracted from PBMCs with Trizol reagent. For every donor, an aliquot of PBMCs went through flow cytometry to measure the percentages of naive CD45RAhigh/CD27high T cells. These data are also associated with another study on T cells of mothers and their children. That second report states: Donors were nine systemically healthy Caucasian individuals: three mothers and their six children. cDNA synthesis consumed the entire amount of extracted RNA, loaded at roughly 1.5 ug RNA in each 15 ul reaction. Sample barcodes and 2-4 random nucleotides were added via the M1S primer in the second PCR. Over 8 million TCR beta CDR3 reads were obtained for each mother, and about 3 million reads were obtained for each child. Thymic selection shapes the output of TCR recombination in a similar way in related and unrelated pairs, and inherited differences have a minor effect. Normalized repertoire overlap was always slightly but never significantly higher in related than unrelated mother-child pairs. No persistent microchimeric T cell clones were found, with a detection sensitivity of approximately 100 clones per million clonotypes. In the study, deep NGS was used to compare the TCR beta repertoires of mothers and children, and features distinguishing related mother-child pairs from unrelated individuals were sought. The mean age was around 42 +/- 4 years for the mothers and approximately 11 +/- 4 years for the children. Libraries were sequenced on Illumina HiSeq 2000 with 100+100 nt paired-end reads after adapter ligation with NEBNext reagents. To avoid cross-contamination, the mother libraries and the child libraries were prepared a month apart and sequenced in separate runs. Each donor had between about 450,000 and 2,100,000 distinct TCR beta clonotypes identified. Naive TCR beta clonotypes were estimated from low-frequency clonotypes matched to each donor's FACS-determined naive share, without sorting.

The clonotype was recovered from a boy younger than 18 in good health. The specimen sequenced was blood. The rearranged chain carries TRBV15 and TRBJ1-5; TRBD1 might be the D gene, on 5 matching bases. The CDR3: CATSLFRAAGNQPQHF. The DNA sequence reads TGTGCCACCAGTCTGTTCAGGGCGGCCGGCAATCAGCCCCAGCATTTT.